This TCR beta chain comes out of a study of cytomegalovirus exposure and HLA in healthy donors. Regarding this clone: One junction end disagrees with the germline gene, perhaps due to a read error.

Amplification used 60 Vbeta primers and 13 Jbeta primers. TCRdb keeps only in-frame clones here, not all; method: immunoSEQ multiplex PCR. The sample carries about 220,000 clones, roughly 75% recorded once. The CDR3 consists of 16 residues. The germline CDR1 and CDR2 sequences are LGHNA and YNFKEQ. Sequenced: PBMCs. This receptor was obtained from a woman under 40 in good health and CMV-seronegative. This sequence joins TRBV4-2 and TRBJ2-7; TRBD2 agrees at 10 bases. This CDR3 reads CASSQGGTSVSYEQCF. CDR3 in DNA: TGTGCCAGCAGCCAGGGTGGGACTAGCGTTTCCTACGAGCAGTGCTTC.